This paragraph covers one TCR beta chain sequence. This sample stems from a study of blood T cell repertoires in COVID-19. Overall study: Sites across the United States, Italy and Spain contributed samples from acute and convalescent COVID-19.

The germline CDR1 and CDR2 sequences are SGHRS and YFSETQ. The V gene lost 0 bases and the J gene lost 10 bases, with 16 bases spanning the gap. The CDR3 runs 15 residues. Libraries were prepared by immunoSEQ multiplex PCR; TCRdb keeps only in-frame clonotypes and omits some of them. The sample lists about 200,000 clones; 70% to 90% were seen once. The TCR sequence derives from a man in his sixties with active or convalescent COVID-19. This chain uses TRBV5-1 with TRBJ1-4; D unresolved. The sequenced sample was peripheral blood. The CDR3: CASSLEVPSGGKLFF. The DNA for the CDR3 is TGCGCCAGCAGCTTGGAGGTCCCATCGGGTGGAAAACTGTTTTTT. The whole variable domain, remainder taken from reference TRBV5-1 and TRBJ1-4, is KAGVTQTPRYLIKTRGQQVTLSCSPISGHRSVSWYQQTPGQGLQFLFEYFSETQRNKGNFPGRFSGRQFSNSRSEMNVSTLELGDSALYLCASSLEVPSGGKLFFGSGTQLSVL.